These 2 T cell receptor beta chains were all obtained from the same sample, sequenced in a study of T cell responses to AZD1222 COVID-19 vaccine. TCRdb's copy holds only in-frame clones and misses some; the assay was immunoSEQ multiplex PCR. Found here are about 150,000 clones, under 95% of them singletons; the top ten hold approximately 1.4%. The sequences come from peripheral blood, collected on day 0 of AZD1222 vaccination. The source is an adult in good health.

The gene calls are TRBV6-5 and TRBJ1-1, with D possibly TRBD1 on 6 matching bases. V shed 5 bases and J shed 1 base, with 11 bases lying between them. The CDR3 contains 14 residues. The V gene's germline CDR1 is MNHEY and CDR2 SVGAGI. The CDR3 DNA reads as TGTGCCAGCAGTAAACGGACAGAGAACACTGAAGCTTTCTTT. As protein: CASSKRTENTEAFF.

The chain links TRBV11-2 to TRBJ1-6; 9 positions match TRBD1. Trimming took 3 bases from V and 4 from J; bases not matched to a gene: 1. CDR1 and CDR2 from the germline V gene are SGHAT and FQNNGV. There are 15 residues in the CDR3. The CDR3 region is CASSFDRGYNSPLHF. Written as DNA, the CDR3 is TGTGCCAGCAGCTTCGACAGGGGGTATAATTCACCCCTCCACTTT. The complete variable domain, with remaining parts taken from reference TRBV11-2 and TRBJ1-6, reads EAGVAQSPRYKIIEKRQSVAFWCNPISGHATLYWYQQILGQGPKLLIQFQNNGVVDDSQLPKDRFSAERLKGVDSTLKIQPAKLEDSAVYLCASSFDRGYNSPLHFGNGTRLTVT.